This TCR beta chain was sequenced in a study of cytomegalovirus exposure and HLA in healthy donors. Notes on the study in general: The study listed some 160 cytomegalovirus-associated TCR beta chains. Data from an earlier analysis indicated that most TCR beta V segments were productive either about 87% or about 30% of the time.

Germline trimming cut 2 bases from V and 1 base from J; bases unmatched to any gene: 0. The CDR3 has 14 residues. Looked up from germline, CDR1 is KGHSH and CDR2 is LQKENI. The PCR ran on 60 Vbeta and 13 Jbeta primers. Sequenced by immunoSEQ multiplex PCR; TCRdb stores in-frame clones only, minus some. The data contain approximately 180,000 clones, 65% to 75% of them singletons. Points on this clone: Antigen unknown.

The sequencing input was PBMCs. This sequence joins TRBV18 and TRBJ1-1; 8 positions agree with TRBD1. The source of this sequence is a human donor in good health. The DNA of the CDR3 is TGTGCCAGCTCACCAGACAGGGGGAACACTGAAGCTTTCTTT. Translating gives CASSPDRGNTEAFF.